This passage covers 11 T cell receptor beta chains from one sample sequenced in a study of technical replicates of blood from a handful of donors. The protocol was immunoSEQ multiplex PCR, while the TCRdb copy is restricted to in-frame clones and leaves out a portion. The sample has some 91,000 clones; 95% are singletons. Sample: T cells isolated from PBMCs. These receptors all come from a human donor in good health.

The chain uses TRBV6-4 and TRBJ2-3, with 8 bases aligning to TRBD1. Per germline, CDR1 MRHNA and CDR2 SNTAGT. The J segment lost 0 bases and the V segment lost 0 bases, leaving 2 bases of the junction unmatched. The CDR3 totals 16 residues. The CDR3 nucleotides read TGTGCCAGCAGTGACTCGCGGGACAGGAGCACAGATACGCAGTATTTT. Translation gives CASSDSRDRSTDTQYF.

This chain's CDR3 is CSVAGTDTEAFF. The CDR3 nucleotides are TGCAGCGTTGCCGGGACAGACACTGAAGCTTTCTTT. The chain carries TRBV29-1 and TRBJ1-1; TRBD1 aligns across 7 bases. CDR1 and CDR2 (germline): SQVTM, ANQGSEA. V trimming: 4 bases; J trimming: 3 bases; junction bases outside the gene matches: 2. The CDR3 is made up of 12 amino acids.

The chain combines TRBV28 with TRBJ2-6; 8 bases line up with TRBD1. CDR3 length: 19 residues. Germline assignment: CDR1 MDHEN and CDR2 SYDVKM. The J segment lost 0 bases and the V segment lost 3 bases, leaving 10 bases of the junction unmatched. The CDR3 is CASSFRLYRGYSGANVLTF. CDR3 in DNA: TGTGCCAGCAGTTTCCGGTTGTACAGGGGGTACTCTGGGGCCAACGTCCTGACTTTC.

This clone has just one count. The chain employs TRBV15 and TRBJ2-1, with 8 nucleotides matching TRBD2. Unmatched junction bases numbered 12, after V lost 5 bases and J lost 6 bases. This CDR3 region has 16 residues. Germline values: CDR1 LNHNV, CDR2 YYDKDF (reference sequence). The CDR3: CATSEEIGGLVNEQFF. The CDR3 region has the DNA TGTGCCACCAGCGAAGAGATAGGGGGACTAGTCAATGAGCAGTTCTTC.

This chain links TRBV5-4 with TRBJ1-1; no definite D call. The CDR3 is made up of 11 amino acids. Germline-derived CDR1 and CDR2 are SGHNT and YYREEE (reference sequence). The V and J ends lost 5 bases and 8 bases respectively, with 10 bases between them. CDR3 coding DNA: TGTGCCAGCAGATCCGGGAGCGAAGCTTTCTTT. Its translation: CASRSGSEAFF.

This chain connects TRBV4-1 to TRBJ2-5; D remains ambiguous. CDR3 length: 13 residues. Trimming took off 1 base at V and 2 bases at J, with 5 bases between the two ends. From germline, CDR1 is MGHRA and CDR2 YSYEKL. The DNA of the CDR3 is TGCGCCAGCAGCCAAGCACTACAAGAGACCCAGTACTTC. Its protein is CASSQALQETQYF.

The gene calls are TRBV5-1 and TRBJ1-3; the match to TRBD1 covers 10 bases. V lost 4 bases to trimming and J lost 6 bases; unmatched junction nucleotides: 10. Per the germline V gene, CDR1 is SGHRS and CDR2 is YFSETQ. This CDR3 spans 16 amino acids. The CDR3 here is CASSRGTGEDENTIYF. CDR3 nucleotides: TGCGCCAGCAGCCGTGGGACAGGGGAGGATGAAAACACCATATATTTT. The full variable domain, completed using reference TRBV5-1 and TRBJ1-3, is KAGVTQTPRYLIKTRGQQVTLSCSPISGHRSVSWYQQTPGQGLQFLFEYFSETQRNKGNFPGRFSGRQFSNSRSEMNVSTLELGDSALYLCASSRGTGEDENTIYFGEGSWLTVV.

The chain uses TRBV5-1 and TRBJ2-3, with 13 nucleotides matching TRBD2. Germline V CDR1 and CDR2: SGHRS, YFSETQ. V was pared by 0 bases and J by 4 bases, with 5 bases of the junction left unmatched. This CDR3 has 17 amino acids. DNA of the CDR3: TGCGCCAGCAGCTTGGTGGGACTAGCGGGGAAGTCAGATACGCAGTATTTT. It specifies CASSLVGLAGKSDTQYF.

V gene TRBV7-8 combines with J gene TRBJ2-1; D is perhaps TRBD1 (5 bases). CDR3 length: 16 amino acids. Germline CDR1 and CDR2: SGHVS and FQNEAQ. The V gene lost 6 bases and the J gene lost 0 bases, with 15 bases spanning the gap. This CDR3 reads CASSGRGPSSYNEQFF. The DNA of the CDR3 is TGTGCCAGCAGTGGAAGGGGCCCCAGCTCCTACAATGAGCAGTTCTTC. Based on the CDR3 plus reference TRBV7-8 and TRBJ2-1, the full variable domain is GAGVSQSPRYKVAKRGQDVALRCDPISGHVSLFWYQQALGQGPEFLTYFQNEAQLDKSGLPSDRFFAERPEGSVSTLKIQRTQQEDSAVYLCASSGRGPSSYNEQFFGPGTRLTVL.

The rearrangement joins TRBV5-4 to TRBJ2-3; D ambiguous. The germline gives CDR1 SGHNT, CDR2 YYREEE (reference sequence). The length of the CDR3 is 12 residues. V lost 0 bases to trimming and J lost 6 bases, with 5 bases between them. DNA for the CDR3: TGTGCCAGCAGCTTGGACTTGGATACGCAGTATTTT. Its protein is CASSLDLDTQYF.

This clone was detected a few times. The chain is built from TRBV5-1 and TRBJ1-1; 7 bases align to TRBD1. Unmatched junction bases numbered 7, after V lost 3 bases and J lost 2 bases. Germline V gene data show CDR1 as SGHRS and CDR2 as YFSETQ. The CDR3 spans 15 residues. The CDR3 sequence is CASSSGTASNTEAFF. In nucleotides, the CDR3 is TGCGCCAGCAGCTCAGGGACAGCATCTAACACTGAAGCTTTCTTT.